What follows are 4 T cell receptor beta chains derived from one specimen sequenced in a study of T cell clonality in common variable immunodeficiency. The data were produced by immunoSEQ multiplex PCR, yet TCRdb's version contains in-frame clones alone and is incomplete. In total the sample includes approximately 20,000 clones, none of them seen once. Study results and caveats: Common variable immunodeficiency TCR beta sequences reportedly had fewer deletions and N-nucleotide insertions.

These receptors are not linked to any known antigen. The source material was peripheral blood mononuclear cells. Receptors originate from a human donor with common variable immunodeficiency.

This clone was detected a few times. CDR3 DNA, as far as it was read: TGTGCCAGTAGTATCAGTTTTCTAGCGGGAACAAGCTCCTACAATGAG. Protein product: CASSISFLAGTSSYNE. The entire CDR3 protein reads CASSISFLAGTSSYNEQFF. V is TRBV19 and J is TRBJ2-1; 9 bases align to TRBD2. The read stops 3 residues short of the end of the CDR3; the missing end is completed from the germline J gene. The V gene end was trimmed by 3 bases and the J gene end by 0 bases; junction bases not matched to a gene: 12. Germline values: CDR1 LNHDA, CDR2 SQIVND (reference sequence). This CDR3 comprises 19 residues.

This clone was found a few times. The CDR3 goes on 3 residues after the read ends, and that part is filled in from the germline J gene. V and J are TRBV18 and TRBJ2-3; D may be TRBD2 (5 bases). V lost 1 base to trimming and J lost 7 bases, with 15 bases between them. The CDR3 has 15 amino acids. The V gene's germline CDR1 is KGHSH and CDR2 LQKENI. CDR3 DNA (partial): TGTGCCAGCTCACCACTTGAAACTAGTAAGAATACG. Translating it yields CASSPLETSKNT. The whole CDR3 is CASSPLETSKNTQYF.

This clone has more than one count but fewer than ten. CDR3: CASSYQTAAENEKLFF. The CDR3 DNA, read in part, is TGTGCCAGCAGCTACCAAACTGCGGCTGAAAATGAAAAA. The genes are TRBV13 and TRBJ1-4; D is uncertain. Read sequence stops 3 residues before the CDR3 end, and the germline J gene provides the missing end. Trimming stripped 4 bases from V and 5 bases from J, with 17 bases between. There are 16 residues in the CDR3. Germline CDR1 reads PRHDT; CDR2 reads FYEKMQ (reference sequence).

Worth noting for this clone: The CDR3 goes on 3 residues after the read ends, and that part is filled in from the germline J gene. The chain couples TRBV18 to TRBJ1-2; 10 positions match TRBD1. CDR3 length equals 15 residues. V was pared by 5 bases and J by 4 bases, with 7 bases of the junction left unmatched. Germline CDR1 and CDR2: KGHSH and LQKENI. CDR3 sequence: CASSADRGQGYGYTF. The sequenced part of the CDR3 DNA is TGTGCCAGCTCAGCCGACAGGGGGCAGGGCTATGGC.